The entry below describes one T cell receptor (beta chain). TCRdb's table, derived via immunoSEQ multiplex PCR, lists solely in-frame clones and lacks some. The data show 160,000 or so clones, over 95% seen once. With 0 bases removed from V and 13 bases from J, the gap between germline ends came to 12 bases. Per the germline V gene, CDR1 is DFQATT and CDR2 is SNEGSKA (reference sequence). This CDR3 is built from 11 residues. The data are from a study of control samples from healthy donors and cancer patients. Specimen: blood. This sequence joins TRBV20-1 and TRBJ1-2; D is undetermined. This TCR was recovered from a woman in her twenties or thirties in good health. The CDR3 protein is CSARDGLLPTF. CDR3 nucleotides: TGCAGTGCTAGAGATGGTCTTCTCCCCACCTTC.